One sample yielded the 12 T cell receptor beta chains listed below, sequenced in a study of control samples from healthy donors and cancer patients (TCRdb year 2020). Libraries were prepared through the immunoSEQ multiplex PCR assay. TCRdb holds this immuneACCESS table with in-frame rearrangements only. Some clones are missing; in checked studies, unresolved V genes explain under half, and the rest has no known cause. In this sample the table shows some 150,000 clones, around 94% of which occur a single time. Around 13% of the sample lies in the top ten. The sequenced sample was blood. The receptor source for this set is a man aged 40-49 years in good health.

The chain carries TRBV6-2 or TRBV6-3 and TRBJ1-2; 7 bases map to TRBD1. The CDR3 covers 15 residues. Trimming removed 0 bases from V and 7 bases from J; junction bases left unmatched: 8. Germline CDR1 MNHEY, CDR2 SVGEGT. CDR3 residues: CASSYSMGTVLGYTF. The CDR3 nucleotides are TGTGCCAGCAGTTACTCGATGGGGACAGTTCTTGGCTACACCTTC.

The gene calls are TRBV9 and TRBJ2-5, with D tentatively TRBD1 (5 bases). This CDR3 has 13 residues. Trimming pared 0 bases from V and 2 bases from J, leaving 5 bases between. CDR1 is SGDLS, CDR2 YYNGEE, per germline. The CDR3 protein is CASSVGQQETQYF. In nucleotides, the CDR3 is TGTGCCAGCAGCGTAGGACAGCAAGAGACCCAGTACTTC.

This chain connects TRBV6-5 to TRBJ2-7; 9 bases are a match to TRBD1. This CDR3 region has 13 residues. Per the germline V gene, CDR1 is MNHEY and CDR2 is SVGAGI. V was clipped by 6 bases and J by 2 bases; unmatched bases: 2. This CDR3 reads CASRRQGAYEQYF. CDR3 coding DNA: TGTGCCAGCAGACGACAGGGGGCCTACGAGCAGTACTTC.

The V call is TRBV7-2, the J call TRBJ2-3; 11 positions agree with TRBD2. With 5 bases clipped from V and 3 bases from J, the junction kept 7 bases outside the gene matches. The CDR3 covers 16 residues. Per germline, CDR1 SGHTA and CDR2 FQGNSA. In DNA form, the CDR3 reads TGTGCCAGCAGCAAACTTAGCGGGGGGGCGACAGATACGCAGTATTTT. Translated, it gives CASSKLSGGATDTQYF.

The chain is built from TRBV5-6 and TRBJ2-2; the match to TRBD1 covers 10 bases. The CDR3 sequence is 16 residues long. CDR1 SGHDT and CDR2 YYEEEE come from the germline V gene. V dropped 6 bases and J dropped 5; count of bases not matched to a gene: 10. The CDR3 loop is CASIIRGQGSTGELFF. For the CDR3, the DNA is TGTGCCAGCATCATCAGGGGACAGGGGAGTACCGGGGAGCTGTTTTTT. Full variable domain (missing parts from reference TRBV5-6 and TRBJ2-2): DAGVTQSPTHLIKTRGQQVTLRCSPKSGHDTVSWYQQALGQGPQFIFQYYEEEERQRGNFPDRFSGHQFPNYSSELNVNALLLGDSALYLCASIIRGQGSTGELFFGEGSRLTVL.

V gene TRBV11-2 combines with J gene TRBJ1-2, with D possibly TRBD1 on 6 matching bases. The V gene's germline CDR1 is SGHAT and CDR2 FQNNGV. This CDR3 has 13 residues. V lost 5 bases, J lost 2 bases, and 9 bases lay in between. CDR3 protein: CASSIGTNYGYTF. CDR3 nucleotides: TGTGCCAGCAGCATAGGGACAAACTATGGCTACACCTTC.

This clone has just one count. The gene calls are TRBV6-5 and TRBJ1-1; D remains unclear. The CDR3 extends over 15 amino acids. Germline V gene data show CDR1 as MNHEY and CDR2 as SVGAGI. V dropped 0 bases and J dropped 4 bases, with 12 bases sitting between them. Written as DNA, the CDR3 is TGTGCCAGCAGTTACTCAGAGGCTAAAAGCACTGAAGCTTTCTTT. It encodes CASSYSEAKSTEAFF.

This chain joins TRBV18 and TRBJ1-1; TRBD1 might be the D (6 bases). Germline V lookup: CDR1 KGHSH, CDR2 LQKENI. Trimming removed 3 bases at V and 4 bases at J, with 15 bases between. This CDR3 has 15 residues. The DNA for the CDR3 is TGTGCCAGCTCACCCGGACAGCCAAGCGTCACTGAAGCTTTCTTT. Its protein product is CASSPGQPSVTEAFF.

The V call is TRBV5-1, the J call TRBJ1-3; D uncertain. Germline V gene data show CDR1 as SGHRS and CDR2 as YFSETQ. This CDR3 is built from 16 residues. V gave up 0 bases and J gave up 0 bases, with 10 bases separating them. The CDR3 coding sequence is TGCGCCAGCAGCTTGGCGGATGGAGCCTCTGGAAACACCATATATTTT. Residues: CASSLADGASGNTIYF.

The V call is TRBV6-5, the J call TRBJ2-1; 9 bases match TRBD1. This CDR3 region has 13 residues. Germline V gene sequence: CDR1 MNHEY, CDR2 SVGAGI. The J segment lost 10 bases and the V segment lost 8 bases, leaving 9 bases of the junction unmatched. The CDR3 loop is CASSWGQGKEQFF. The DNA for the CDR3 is TGTGCCAGCTCTTGGGGACAGGGAAAAGAGCAGTTCTTC.

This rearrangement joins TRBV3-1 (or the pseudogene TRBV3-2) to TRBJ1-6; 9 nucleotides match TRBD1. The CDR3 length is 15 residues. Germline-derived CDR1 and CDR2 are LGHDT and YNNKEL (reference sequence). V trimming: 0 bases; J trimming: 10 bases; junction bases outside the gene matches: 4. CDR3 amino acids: CASSQDLGTGSPLHF. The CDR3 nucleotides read TGTGCCAGCAGCCAAGATCTCGGGACAGGGTCACCCCTCCACTTT.

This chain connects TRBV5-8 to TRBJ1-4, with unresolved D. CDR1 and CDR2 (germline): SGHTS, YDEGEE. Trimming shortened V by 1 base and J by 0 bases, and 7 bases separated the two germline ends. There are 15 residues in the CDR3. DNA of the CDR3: TGTGCCAGCAGCTTGAACGGTGCAACTAATGAAAAACTGTTTTTT. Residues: CASSLNGATNEKLFF.